This TCR beta chain was sequenced during a study of blood T cell repertoires in COVID-19 (TCRdb year 2020). With regard to the full study: The collaborator samples originated in the United States, Italy and Spain and spanned the acute and convalescent phases of COVID-19. The dataset comprised deeply sampled blood TCRbeta repertoires from subjects exposed to, actively infected with, or recovered from COVID-19. The samples were drawn from the first 160 participants of the ongoing ImmuneRACE study and from 1,254 subjects provided by 6 global collaborators. Where available, HLA class I and class II types were taken from metadata supplied by the sample provider and were not determined by assay-based typing. Sample metadata almost always included a de-identified subject ID, COVID-19 status, age in years and sex. The material from the prospective study consisted of cDNA or gDNA derived from T cells, B-cell-depleted T cells, or PBMCs. The repertoires were released in a freely available public database intended as a resource for research on the immune response to SARS-CoV-2. The research as a whole found: The amount of clinical and demographic metadata varied by source and participant and was provided uncurated.

This clone was counted a single time. This clone's antigen is unknown. No base-level quality is on record; no much larger clone is a single base apart. Inclusive of the bounding cysteine and phenylalanine, the CDR3 is 14 residues long. The CDR3 DNA has 42 bases and is translated from base 1. CDR1 and CDR2 were assigned from the germline V gene (reference sequence) as LNHDA and SQIVND. V and J lose 1 base and 7 bases, and a span of 13 bases separates them. Each collaborating institution followed its own protocols to collect whole blood in K2EDTA tubes. Collaborator samples were shipped for TCRbeta analysis as frozen whole blood, isolated PBMCs, or DNA extracted from either sample type. TCRbeta CDR3 regions were amplified from genomic DNA using the immunoSEQ Assay, a bias-controlled multiplex PCR. As for the authors' bioinformatics: Nucleated cell counts per sample were estimated from amplification of reference gene primers within the assay. Sequence reads were collapsed and filtered to measure the absolute abundance of every unique TCRbeta CDR3 rearrangement. For each sample, productive Simpson clonality was calculated as the square root of Simpson's diversity index over productive rearrangements. The source is immuneACCESS, and TCRdb retained only in-frame sequences with V and J called. Part of the clones is not carried over; for the studies checked, unresolved V genes explain less than half of this, and the remainder is unexplained. V and J calls plus clone size are reproduced from that table; the DNA served to infer D and trimming. Counted in this sample were approximately 150,000 clones; about 87% of them appeared once. Clones ranked in the top ten supply about 1.7% of the sample.

The origin of this receptor is a woman in her fifties or sixties with acute or convalescent COVID-19. The sequence joins TRBV19 to TRBJ1-2, with TRBD1 tentatively as D gene (5 bases match). The sample consisted of peripheral blood. The CDR3 here reads CASSIATALFGYTF. The sequence in DNA is TGTGCCAGTAGTATAGCGACAGCTTTATTTGGCTACACCTTC.